Here is one TCR beta chain with its context. Germline lookup yields CDR1 SGDLS and CDR2 YYNGEE. V lost 4 bases, J lost 0 bases, and 15 bases stayed unmatched. The CDR3 is made up of 18 amino acids. Some clones are missing from TCRdb's copy, which holds only in-frame ones; the method was immunoSEQ multiplex PCR. The table shows roughly 92,000 clones, with roughly 95% occurring only once. The source of the sample is a study of technical replicates of blood from a few donors. The sequencing sample was made of T cells isolated from PBMCs. The V and J genes are TRBV9 and TRBJ2-7; 8 positions match TRBD2. This receptor was taken from a human donor in good health. The CDR3 bases are TGTGCCAGCAGCCAACGGGGGGGGACGCCTCTTCTCTCCTACGAGCAGTACTTC. As protein: CASSQRGGTPLLSYEQYF.